The next 27 T cell receptor beta chains were all read from a single sample in a study of monozygotic twins with cystic fibrosis. Profiled with immunoSEQ multiplex PCR; TCRdb holds only in-frame clones, not every one. The repertoire holds approximately 24,000 clones, with 96% as singletons. The sequenced material came from blood. These receptors all come from a girl aged 2-10 years with cystic fibrosis.

The rearrangement links TRBV10-3 to TRBJ2-1; 9 bases are a match to TRBD1. CDR3 length: 15 residues. In germline, CDR1 is ENHRY, CDR2 SYGVKD. V was pared by 6 bases and J by 7 bases, with 10 bases of the junction left unmatched. CDR3 protein: CAISSSGTGKNEQFF. In DNA form, the CDR3 reads TGTGCCATCAGCTCTTCCGGGACAGGGAAGAATGAGCAGTTCTTC.

The rearrangement joins TRBV6-1 to TRBJ1-1, with 7 nucleotides matching TRBD1. Germline values: CDR1 MNHNS, CDR2 SASEGT. The CDR3 has 14 residues. Trimming took 4 bases from V and 0 from J; bases not matched to a gene: 2. This CDR3 reads CASSVGTVNTEAFF. The CDR3 coding sequence is TGTGCCAGCAGTGTAGGGACAGTGAACACTGAAGCTTTCTTT.

The chain joins TRBV27 to TRBJ1-2; TRBD1 agrees at 9 bases. J lost 2 bases, V lost 2 bases, and 3 bases had no gene match. Looked up from germline, CDR1 is MNHEY and CDR2 is SMNVEV (reference sequence). The CDR3 has 15 residues. The CDR3 DNA follows: TGTGCCAGCAGTTTAGGACAGGGGCCAAACTATGGCTACACCTTC. Protein product: CASSLGQGPNYGYTF.

The chain has TRBV7-2 and TRBJ2-1; possibly TRBD2 for D (6 bases). Trimming removed 3 bases from V and 5 bases from J, with 11 bases in between. The V gene's germline CDR1 is SGHTA and CDR2 FQGNSA. The CDR3 consists of 14 residues. In nucleotides, the CDR3 is TGTGCCAGCAGCTTGTGGGGGACTCACAATGAGCAGTTCTTC. Protein product: CASSLWGTHNEQFF. The whole variable domain, remainder taken from reference TRBV7-2 and TRBJ2-1, is GAGVSQSPSNKVTEKGKDVELRCDPISGHTALYWYRQSLGQGLEFLIYFQGNSAPDKSGLPSDRFSAERTGGSVSTLTIQRTQQEDSAVYLCASSLWGTHNEQFFGPGTRLTVL.

This chain links TRBV4-1 with TRBJ2-5; D tentatively reads TRBD1 or TRBD2 (5 bases each). V lost 3 bases, J lost 4 bases, and 12 bases lay in between. CDR1 is MGHRA and CDR2 is YSYEKL in the germline V gene. The CDR3 runs to 14 residues. The CDR3 sequence is CASSHIRDPETQYF. The CDR3 nucleotides read TGCGCCAGCAGCCACATCCGGGACCCAGAGACCCAGTACTTC.

V usage is TRBV6-6 and J usage is TRBJ2-3; D gene unclear. V was shortened by 6 bases and J by 6 bases, with 22 bases between the two germline ends. Germline V gene data show CDR1 as MNHNY and CDR2 as SVGAGI (reference sequence). The CDR3 loop spans 16 amino acids. The CDR3 region is CASSPSQRPALDTQYF. In DNA form, the CDR3 reads TGTGCCAGCAGCCCCAGCCAAAGACCGGCACTCGATACGCAGTATTTT.

The rearrangement links TRBV5-1 to TRBJ2-3, with 9 bases matching TRBD1. The CDR3 length is 17 residues. The J segment lost 6 bases and the V segment lost 0 bases, leaving 11 bases of the junction unmatched. CDR1 and CDR2 (germline): SGHRS, YFSETQ. The DNA for the CDR3 is TGCGCCAGCAGCTTGGCCACAGGGGGCGCAGGTTTGGATACGCAGTATTTT. Its protein is CASSLATGGAGLDTQYF.

V is TRBV5-4 and J is TRBJ2-7; 9 nucleotides align to TRBD2. With V trimmed by 3 bases and J by 1 base, 5 bases remained unmatched. Germline CDR1 and CDR2: SGHNT and YYREEE (reference sequence). This CDR3 has 15 amino acids. The CDR3 DNA reads as TGTGCCAGCAGCTCACCGACTAGCGGATCCTACGAGCAGTACTTC. Residues: CASSSPTSGSYEQYF.

This clone was detected only once. The CDR3 sequence: CASSEAVQGAHEQYF. DNA of the CDR3: TGTGCCAGCAGTGAAGCGGTACAGGGGGCCCACGAGCAGTACTTC. This chain connects TRBV6-1 to TRBJ2-5, with TRBD1 matching over 9 bases. With the DNA end fitting TRBJ2-7 better, the J assignment may be wrong. The CDR3 has 15 residues. Germline V gene data show CDR1 as MNHNS and CDR2 as SASEGT.

The chain uses TRBV5-6 and TRBJ2-1; 11 bases are shared with TRBD2. Germline V lookup: CDR1 SGHDT, CDR2 YYEEEE. This CDR3 is 16 amino acids long. The J segment lost 5 bases and the V segment lost 3 bases, leaving 7 bases of the junction unmatched. The CDR3 here is CASSWIAGGPHNEQFF. CDR3 DNA: TGTGCCAGCAGCTGGATAGCGGGAGGGCCGCACAATGAGCAGTTCTTC. The whole variable domain, filled in from reference TRBV5-6 and TRBJ2-1, reads DAGVTQSPTHLIKTRGQQVTLRCSPKSGHDTVSWYQQALGQGPQFIFQYYEEEERQRGNFPDRFSGHQFPNYSSELNVNALLLGDSALYLCASSWIAGGPHNEQFFGPGTRLTVL.

This sequence joins TRBV7-3 and TRBJ2-2; D perhaps matches TRBD1 (5 bases). The CDR3 is made up of 13 amino acids. Germline-derived CDR1 and CDR2 are SGHTA and FQGTGA. V was pared by 4 bases and J by 6 bases, with 9 bases between. In nucleotides, the CDR3 is TGTGCCAGCAGCTACAGGACGCCCGGGGAGCTGTTTTTT. It is translated as CASSYRTPGELFF.

The chain joins TRBV5-6 to TRBJ1-1; D gene ambiguous. The CDR3 loop spans 12 amino acids. CDR1 and CDR2 from the germline V gene are SGHDT and YYEEEE. Trimming removed 2 bases at V and 1 base at J, with 3 bases between. The CDR3 coding sequence is TGTGCCAGCAGCTTTTGGAACACTGAAGCTTTCTTT. It is translated as CASSFWNTEAFF.

The V gene is TRBV9, the J gene TRBJ2-5; 7 bases align to TRBD1. CDR3 length: 15 amino acids. Germline assignment: CDR1 SGDLS and CDR2 YYNGEE. V was pared by 4 bases and J by 3 bases, with 9 bases of the junction left unmatched. CDR3 DNA: TGTGCCAGCAGCTCCCGGGACAGAAGGGAAGAGACCCAGTACTTC. It encodes CASSSRDRREETQYF.

The chain couples TRBV4-2 to TRBJ2-7; TRBD2 matches at 8 bases. The germline V gene encodes CDR1 LGHNA and CDR2 YNFKEQ. V shed 0 bases and J 2 bases; nucleotides not matched to a gene: 6. The CDR3 runs to 16 residues. The CDR3 nucleotides read TGTGCCAGCAGCCAAGAGCGCACTAGCGGCACCTACGAGCAGTACTTC. This sequence encodes CASSQERTSGTYEQYF.

The chain has TRBV19 and TRBJ1-5, with no clear D. Trimming took 3 bases from V and 3 from J, leaving 6 bases between them. Germline V gives CDR1 LNHDA, CDR2 SQIVND (reference sequence). CDR3 size: 13 residues. CDR3 in amino acids: CASSMFNNQPQHF. For the CDR3, the DNA is TGTGCCAGTAGTATGTTCAACAATCAGCCCCAGCATTTT.

This clone occurred a few times. J is TRBJ2-2 and V is TRBV28, with D unclear. The CDR3 is 11 amino acids. Trimming cost V 3 bases and J 6 bases, with 2 bases left between them. Germline V gene data show CDR1 as MDHEN and CDR2 as SYDVKM. The CDR3 is CASSLPGELFF. DNA of the CDR3: TGTGCCAGCAGTTTGCCCGGGGAGCTGTTTTTT.

CDR3 residues: CASSQAGLAGVETQYF. CDR3 nucleotides: TGCGCCAGCAGCCAAGCGGGACTAGCGGGAGTTGAGACCCAGTACTTC. V and J are TRBV4-1 and TRBJ2-5, with 14 bases aligning to TRBD2. The CDR3 is 16 residues long. Trimming cost V 1 base and J 5 bases; bases outside gene matches: 3. Germline CDR1 is MGHRA and CDR2 is YSYEKL.

The CDR3 region has the DNA TGTGCCAGCAGCTTAGGGGCAGGCGGAAGCACAGATACGCAGTATTTT. Protein product: CASSLGAGGSTDTQYF. The rearrangement links TRBV11-2 to TRBJ2-3; D gene unclear. CDR3 length: 16 amino acids. Between the trimmed V and J ends, which lost 1 base and 0 bases, there was a span of 11 bases. Germline V CDR1 and CDR2: SGHAT, FQNNGV.

This sequence joins TRBV28 and TRBJ1-1; D not resolved. This CDR3 is 15 amino acids long. The ends were cut back, 8 bases at V and 3 bases at J, with 19 bases in the middle. The germline CDR1 and CDR2 sequences are MDHEN and SYDVKM. The CDR3 loop is CASASKGSEDTEAFF. The CDR3 coding sequence is TGTGCCAGCGCCTCGAAAGGGTCGGAGGACACTGAAGCTTTCTTT.

V and J are TRBV5-1 and TRBJ2-2; D gene uncertain. The CDR3 is made up of 14 amino acids. Germline V CDR1 and CDR2: SGHRS, YFSETQ. V dropped 4 bases and J dropped 6 bases, with 13 bases sitting between them. The CDR3 DNA reads as TGCGCCAGCAGCGAACCGTCAGGATCCGGGGAGCTGTTTTTT. Encoded protein: CASSEPSGSGELFF.

The V and J genes are TRBV9 and TRBJ2-2; D remains unclear. V was cut by 4 bases and J by 7 bases, with 14 bases left in between. The germline V gene encodes CDR1 SGDLS and CDR2 YYNGEE. This CDR3 region has 14 residues. The CDR3 loop is CASSPGWAVGELFF. The CDR3 nucleotides read TGTGCCAGCAGCCCCGGGTGGGCGGTCGGGGAGCTGTTTTTT.

V and J are TRBV29-1 and TRBJ1-2; the D gene is possibly TRBD1 (6 bases). The germline CDR1 and CDR2 sequences are SQVTM and ANQGSEA. This CDR3 has 12 amino acids. The germline V and J ends were trimmed by 7 bases and 4 bases, with 13 bases remaining between them. For the CDR3, the DNA is TGCAGCGCAGGGGAAGGGCCCTATGGCTACACCTTC. Protein product: CSAGEGPYGYTF.

V gene TRBV7-2 combines with J gene TRBJ1-1, with TRBD1 as a possible D gene (6 bases). V gave up 4 bases and J gave up 3 bases, with 9 bases separating them. This CDR3 is 13 amino acids long. The germline V gene encodes CDR1 SGHTA and CDR2 FQGNSA. The CDR3 region has the DNA TGTGCCAGCAGCTGGGGGGGCTACACTGAAGCTTTCTTT. Translated, it gives CASSWGGYTEAFF.

The CDR3 DNA sequence: TGTGCCAGCAGTGTTGGCGGGGTTTACGAGCAGTACTTC. Its translation is CASSVGGVYEQYF. The V gene is TRBV6-1, the J gene TRBJ2-7, with D perhaps matching TRBD2 (6 bases). Trimming stripped 4 bases from V and 4 bases from J, with 11 bases between. Looked up from germline, CDR1 is MNHNS and CDR2 is SASEGT. The CDR3 is made up of 13 amino acids.

The chain uses TRBV20-1 and TRBJ2-5; D uncertain. The CDR3 is 11 residues long. The germline gives CDR1 DFQATT, CDR2 SNEGSKA (reference sequence). Trimming cost V 6 bases and J 3 bases, with 8 bases left between them. Here the CDR3 reads CSAKFKETQYF. In DNA, the CDR3 is TGCAGTGCCAAGTTTAAAGAGACCCAGTACTTC.

V and J are TRBV5-4 and TRBJ2-5; 10 nucleotides align to TRBD2. In germline, CDR1 is SGHNT, CDR2 YYREEE (reference sequence). The CDR3 spans 15 residues. V gave up 4 bases and J gave up 1 base; unmatched junction bases: 4. CDR3 amino acids: CASSNRTSGQETQYF. CDR3 DNA: TGTGCCAGCAGCAATCGGACTAGCGGCCAAGAGACCCAGTACTTC.

Here the CDR3 reads CASSLPGMTDTQYF. DNA for the CDR3: TGTGCCAGCAGCTTACCTGGGATGACAGATACGCAGTATTTT. This chain links TRBV13 with TRBJ2-3, with D unclear. This CDR3 has 14 amino acids. Germline V gene sequence: CDR1 PRHDT, CDR2 FYEKMQ (reference sequence). V shed 2 bases and J shed 3 bases, with 9 bases lying between them.